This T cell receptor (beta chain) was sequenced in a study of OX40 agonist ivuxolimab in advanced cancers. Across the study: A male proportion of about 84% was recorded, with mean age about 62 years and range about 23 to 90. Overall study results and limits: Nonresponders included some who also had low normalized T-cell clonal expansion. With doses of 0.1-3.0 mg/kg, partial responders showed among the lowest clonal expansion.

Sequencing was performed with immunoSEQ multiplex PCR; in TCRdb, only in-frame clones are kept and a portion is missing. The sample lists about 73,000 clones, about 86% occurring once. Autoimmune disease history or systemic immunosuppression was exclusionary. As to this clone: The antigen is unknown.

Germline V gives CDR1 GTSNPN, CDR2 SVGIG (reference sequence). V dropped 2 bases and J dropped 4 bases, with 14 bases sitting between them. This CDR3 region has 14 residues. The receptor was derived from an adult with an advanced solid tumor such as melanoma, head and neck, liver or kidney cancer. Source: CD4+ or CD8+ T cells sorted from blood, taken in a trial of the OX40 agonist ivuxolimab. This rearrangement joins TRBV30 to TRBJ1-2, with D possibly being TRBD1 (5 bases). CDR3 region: CAWSSAGPRYGYTF. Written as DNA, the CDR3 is TGTGCCTGGAGTTCGGCGGGACCCCGCTATGGCTACACCTTC.